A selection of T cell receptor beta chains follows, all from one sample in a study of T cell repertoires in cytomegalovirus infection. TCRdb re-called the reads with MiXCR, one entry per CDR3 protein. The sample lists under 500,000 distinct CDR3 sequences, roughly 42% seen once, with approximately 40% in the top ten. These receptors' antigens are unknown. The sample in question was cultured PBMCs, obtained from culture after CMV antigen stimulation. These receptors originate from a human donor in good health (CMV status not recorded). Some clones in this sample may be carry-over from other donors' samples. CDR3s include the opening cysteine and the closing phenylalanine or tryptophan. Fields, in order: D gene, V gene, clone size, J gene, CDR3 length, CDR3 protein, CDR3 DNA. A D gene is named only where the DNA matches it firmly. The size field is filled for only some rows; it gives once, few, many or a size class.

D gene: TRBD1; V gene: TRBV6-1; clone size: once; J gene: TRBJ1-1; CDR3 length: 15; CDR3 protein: CASSEAGGRNTEAFF; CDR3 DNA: TGTGCCAGCAGTGAGGCAGGGGGCAGGAACACTGAAGCTTTCTTT
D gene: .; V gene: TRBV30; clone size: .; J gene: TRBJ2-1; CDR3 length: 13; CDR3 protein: CAWGVLGGDEQFF; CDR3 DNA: TGTGCCTGGGGTGTACTGGGTGGCGATGAGCAGTTCTTC
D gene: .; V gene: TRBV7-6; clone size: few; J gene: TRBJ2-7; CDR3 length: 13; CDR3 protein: CASSLDPEYEQYF; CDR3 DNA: TGTGCCAGCAGCTTAGACCCGGAATACGAGCAGTACTTC
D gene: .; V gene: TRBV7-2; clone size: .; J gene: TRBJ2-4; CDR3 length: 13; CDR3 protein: CASSLQGSNIQYF; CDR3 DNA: TGTGCCAGCAGCTTGCAGGGGTCAAACATTCAGTACTTC
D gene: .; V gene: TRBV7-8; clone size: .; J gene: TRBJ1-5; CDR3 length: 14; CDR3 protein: CASSPLGRGQPQHF; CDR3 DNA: TGTGCCAGCAGCCCCCTCGGGAGGGGGCAGCCCCAGCATTTT
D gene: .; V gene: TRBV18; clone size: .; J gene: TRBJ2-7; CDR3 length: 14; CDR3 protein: CASSPGTNSYEQYF; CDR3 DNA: TGTGCCAGCTCACCTGGGACAAACTCCTACGAGCAGTACTTC
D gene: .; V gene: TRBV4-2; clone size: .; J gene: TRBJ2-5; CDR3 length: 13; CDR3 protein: CASSQEVAETQYF; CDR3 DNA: TGTGCCAGCAGCCAAGAGGTAGCCGAGACCCAGTACTTC
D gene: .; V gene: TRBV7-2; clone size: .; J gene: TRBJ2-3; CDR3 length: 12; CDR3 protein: CASSLEGVTQYF; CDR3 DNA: TGTGCCAGCAGCTTAGAGGGAGTAACGCAGTATTTT
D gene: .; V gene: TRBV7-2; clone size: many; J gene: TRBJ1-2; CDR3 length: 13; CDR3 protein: CASSLAGNYGYTF; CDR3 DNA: TGTGCCAGCAGCTTAGCGGGAAACTATGGCTACACCTTC
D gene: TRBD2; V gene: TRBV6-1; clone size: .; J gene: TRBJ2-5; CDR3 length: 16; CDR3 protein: CASSANVAGEQETQYF; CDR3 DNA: TGTGCCAGCAGTGCAAATGTGGCGGGGGAACAAGAGACCCAGTACTTC
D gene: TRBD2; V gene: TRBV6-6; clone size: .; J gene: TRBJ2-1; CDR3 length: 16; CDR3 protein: CASRRPGTSENNEQFF; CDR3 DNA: TGTGCCAGCAGACGACCCGGGACTAGCGAAAACAATGAGCAGTTCTTC
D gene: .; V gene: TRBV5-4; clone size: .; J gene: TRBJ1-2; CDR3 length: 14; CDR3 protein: CASNYPGGPYGYTF; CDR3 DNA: TGTGCCAGCAATTACCCGGGGGGACCCTATGGCTACACCTTC
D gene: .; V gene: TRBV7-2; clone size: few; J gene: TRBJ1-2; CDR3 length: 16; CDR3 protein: CASSLAGTLPGRGYTF; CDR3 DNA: TGTGCCAGCAGCTTAGCGGGGACTCTCCCCGGGCGGGGCTACACCTTC
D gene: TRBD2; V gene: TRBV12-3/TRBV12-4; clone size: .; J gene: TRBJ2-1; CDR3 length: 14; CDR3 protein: CASRGGGSYNEQFF; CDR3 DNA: TGTGCCAGCAGGGGCGGGGGCTCCTACAATGAGCAGTTCTTC
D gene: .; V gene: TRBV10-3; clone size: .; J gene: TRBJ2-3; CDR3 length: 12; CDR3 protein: CATALGGDTQYF; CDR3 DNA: TGTGCCACTGCTTTGGGGGGAGATACGCAGTATTTT
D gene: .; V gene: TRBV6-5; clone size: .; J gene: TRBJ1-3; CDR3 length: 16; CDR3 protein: CASKKSPYGAGNTIYF; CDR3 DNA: TGTGCCAGCAAAAAAAGCCCCTATGGGGCTGGAAACACCATATATTTT
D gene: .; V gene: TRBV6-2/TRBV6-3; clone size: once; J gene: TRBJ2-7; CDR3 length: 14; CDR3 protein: CASSYSLRSNEQYF; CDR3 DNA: TGTGCCAGCAGTTACTCGCTCAGATCCAACGAGCAGTACTTC
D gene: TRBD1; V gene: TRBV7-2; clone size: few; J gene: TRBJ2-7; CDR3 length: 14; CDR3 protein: CASSQDRFAYEQYF; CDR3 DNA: TGTGCCAGCAGCCAGGACAGGTTCGCCTACGAGCAGTACTTC
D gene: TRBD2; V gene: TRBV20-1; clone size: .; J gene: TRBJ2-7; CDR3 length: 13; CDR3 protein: CSASGGRAYEQYF; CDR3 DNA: TGCAGTGCTAGTGGGGGGAGGGCTTACGAGCAGTACTTC
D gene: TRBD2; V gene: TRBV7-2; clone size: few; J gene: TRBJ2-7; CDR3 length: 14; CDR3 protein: CASSFAGEGYEQYF; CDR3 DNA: TGTGCCAGCAGCTTCGCGGGAGAGGGCTACGAGCAGTACTTC
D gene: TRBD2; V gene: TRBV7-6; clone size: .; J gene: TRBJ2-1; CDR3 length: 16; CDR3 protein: CASRPLAGGQYNEQFF; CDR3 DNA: TGTGCCAGCAGGCCTCTCGCGGGGGGGCAGTACAATGAGCAGTTCTTC
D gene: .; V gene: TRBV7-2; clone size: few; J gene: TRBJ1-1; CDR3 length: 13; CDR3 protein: CASSIRNAREAFF; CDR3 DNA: TGTGCCAGCAGCATCAGGAATGCCCGTGAAGCTTTCTTT
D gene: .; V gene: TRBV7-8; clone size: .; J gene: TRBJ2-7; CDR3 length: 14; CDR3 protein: CASSSGGLSYEQYF; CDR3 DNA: TGTGCCAGCAGTTCAGGAGGACTCTCCTACGAGCAGTACTTC
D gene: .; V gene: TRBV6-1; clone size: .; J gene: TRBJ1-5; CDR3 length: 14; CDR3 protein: CASSEGGVNQPQHF; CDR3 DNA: TGTGCCAGCAGTGAAGGGGGGGTTAATCAGCCCCAGCATTTT
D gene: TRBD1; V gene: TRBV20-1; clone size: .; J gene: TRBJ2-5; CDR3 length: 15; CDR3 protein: CSARAPDRVSETQYF; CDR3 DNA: TGCAGTGCTAGAGCCCCGGACAGGGTGTCAGAGACCCAGTACTTC
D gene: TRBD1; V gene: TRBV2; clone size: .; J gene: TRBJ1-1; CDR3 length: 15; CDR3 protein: CASSPWDRGETEAFF; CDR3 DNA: TGTGCCAGCAGTCCATGGGACAGGGGGGAGACTGAAGCTTTCTTT
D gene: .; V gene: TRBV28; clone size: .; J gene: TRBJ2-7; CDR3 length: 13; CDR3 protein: CASGRSGDYEQYF; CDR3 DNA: TGTGCCAGCGGGCGGTCAGGGGACTACGAGCAGTACTTC
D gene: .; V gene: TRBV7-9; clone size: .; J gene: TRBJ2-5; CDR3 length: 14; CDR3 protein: CASSSGTVEETQYF; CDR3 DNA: TGTGCCAGCAGCTCAGGGACGGTAGAAGAGACCCAGTACTTC
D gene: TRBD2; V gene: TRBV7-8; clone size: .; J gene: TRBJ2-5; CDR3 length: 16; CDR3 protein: CASSKKRERVSETQYF; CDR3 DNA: TGTGCCAGCAGCAAAAAGCGGGAGAGGGTGTCGGAGACCCAGTACTTC
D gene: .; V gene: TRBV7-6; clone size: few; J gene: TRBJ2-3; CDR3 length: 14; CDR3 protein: CASSLDWDTDTQYF; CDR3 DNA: TGTGCCAGCAGCCTGGACTGGGACACAGATACGCAGTATTTT
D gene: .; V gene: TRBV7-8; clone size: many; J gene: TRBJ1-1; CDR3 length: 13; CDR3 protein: CASSLDPYTEAFF; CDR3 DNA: TGTGCCAGCAGCTTAGACCCTTACACTGAAGCTTTCTTT
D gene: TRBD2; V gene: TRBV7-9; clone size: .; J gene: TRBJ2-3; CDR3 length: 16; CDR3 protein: CASSFILAGVTDTQYF; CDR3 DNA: TGTGCCAGCAGCTTCATACTAGCGGGCGTCACAGATACGCAGTATTTT
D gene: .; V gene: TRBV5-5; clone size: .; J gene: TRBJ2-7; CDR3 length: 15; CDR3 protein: CASSLTGPAYREQYF; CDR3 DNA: TGTGCCAGCAGCTTGACAGGGCCTGCCTATCGGGAGCAGTACTTC